Each of the 11 T cell receptor beta chains below was sequenced from the same sample in a study of beta chain features in type 1 diabetes. Study results and caveats: There was a moderate but significant shortening of TCRB CDR3s in all four CD4+ subsets of Type 1 diabetes patients.

The authors reverse transcribed all of the isolated RNA, so sequencing captured expressed TCRB transcripts. Generated by immunoSEQ multiplex PCR, the TCRdb table keeps only in-frame clones and is missing some. This table has around 650,000 clones, around 12% appearing once. Antigen specificity for these receptors is unknown. Sequencing was performed on naive CD4+ T cells from blood. The receptors here all came from a man between 25 and 39 years old with type 1 diabetes.

The chain is built from TRBV5-4 and TRBJ2-2; D possibly corresponds to TRBD2 (6 bases). Trimming stripped 0 bases from V and 1 base from J, with 7 bases between. This CDR3 region has 15 residues. CDR1 SGHNT and CDR2 YYREEE come from the germline V gene (reference sequence). The CDR3 coding sequence is TGTGCCAGCAGCTTGGTAGCGGAGAACACCGGGGAGCTGTTTTTT. It translates to CASSLVAENTGELFF.

The V and J genes are TRBV27 and TRBJ1-5; possibly TRBD1 for D (6 bases). Germline-derived CDR1 and CDR2 are MNHEY and SMNVEV (reference sequence). The V end lost 5 bases, the J end lost 6 bases, and 17 bases lay between the germline ends. CDR3 length: 15 residues. DNA of the CDR3: TGTGCCAGCAGTGCCCAAAATGGGGGCAGTCAGCCCCAGCATTTT. It translates to CASSAQNGGSQPQHF.

This clone was seen a handful of times. The chain joins TRBV5-6 to TRBJ1-2; D gene unclear. The germline CDR1 and CDR2 sequences are SGHDT and YYEEEE. V lost 4 bases, J lost 8 bases, and 15 bases lay in between. This CDR3 region has 13 residues. DNA for the CDR3: TGTGCCAGCAGCATCGGACGGCCAGGCGGCTACACCTTC. This encodes CASSIGRPGGYTF.

This clone turned up a few times. J is TRBJ2-6 and V is TRBV7-2; no reliable D call. V lost 5 bases and J lost 3, with 11 bases in between. Per the germline V gene, CDR1 is SGHTA and CDR2 is FQGNSA. CDR3 length equals 15 residues. The CDR3 spells CASSLRLHGANVLTF. In DNA, the CDR3 is TGTGCCAGCAGCCTGAGGCTTCATGGGGCCAACGTCCTGACTTTC.

CDR3 sequence (DNA): TGTGCCAGCAGCCCGGAGGATTACAATGAGCAGTTCTTC. Translation: CASSPEDYNEQFF. The V and J genes are TRBV11-2 and TRBJ2-1, with D perhaps matching TRBD2 (5 bases). This CDR3 comprises 13 residues. The V end lost 5 bases, the J end lost 4 bases, and 9 bases lay between the germline ends. CDR1 SGHAT and CDR2 FQNNGV come from the germline V gene.

The gene calls are TRBV7-2 and TRBJ2-2; TRBD1 is a possible D gene (6 bases). Trimming removed 5 bases at V and 3 bases at J, with 13 bases between. Germline loops: CDR1 SGHTA, CDR2 FQGNSA. This CDR3 has 15 residues. The CDR3 nucleotides read TGTGCCAGCAGCCCCCGACAGGTCGACACCGGGGAGCTGTTTTTT. It encodes CASSPRQVDTGELFF.

This clone was detected only a few times. V usage is TRBV7-9 and J usage is TRBJ1-2; TRBD1 matches at 9 bases. The germline gives CDR1 SEHNR, CDR2 FQNEAQ (reference sequence). Trimming at V came to 6 bases and at J to 4 bases, leaving 3 bases not matched to a gene. The CDR3 covers 13 residues. CDR3 sequence (DNA): TGTGCCAGCAGGGGACAGGGAGTCTATGGCTACACCTTC. Its translation is CASRGQGVYGYTF. Full variable domain (remainder filled in from reference TRBV7-9 and TRBJ1-2): DTGVSQNPRHKITKRGQNVTFRCDPISEHNRLYWYRQTLGQGPEFLTYFQNEAQLEKSRLLSDRFSAERPKGSFSTLEIQRTEQGDSAMYLCASRGQGVYGYTFGSGTRLTVV.

The chain recombines TRBV7-2 with TRBJ2-7, with D maybe TRBD1 (6 bases). This CDR3 is built from 16 residues. V was shortened by 5 bases and J by 4 bases, with 21 bases between the two germline ends. Germline V gene lookup returns CDR1 SGHTA and CDR2 FQGNSA. DNA for the CDR3: TGTGCCAGCAGCACACAAACCTCTACAGGGAAGTACGAGCAGTACTTC. This encodes CASSTQTSTGKYEQYF.

This clone came up a few times. The chain is built from TRBV29-1 and TRBJ2-7; TRBD1 or TRBD2 may be the D gene (5 bases each). Germline V gives CDR1 SQVTM, CDR2 ANQGSEA. Trimming left V 5 bases short and J 5 bases short, with 16 bases between. CDR3 length equals 13 residues. CDR3 in amino acids: CSVHMRGGHEQYF. CDR3 coding DNA: TGCAGCGTTCATATGAGGGGTGGACACGAGCAGTACTTC.

In this sample, this clone turned up a few times. The sample carries other DNA sequences with the same CDR3. The CDR3 sequence: CASSLRGNYGYTF. The CDR3, as DNA: TGTGCCAGCAGTTTGAGGGGAAACTATGGCTACACCTTC. The V call is TRBV27, the J call TRBJ1-2, with D possibly being TRBD1 (5 bases). The germline V gene encodes CDR1 MNHEY and CDR2 SMNVEV (reference sequence). CDR3 size: 13 residues. V gave up 3 bases and J gave up 2 bases, with 7 bases separating them.

This chain joins TRBV19 and TRBJ2-5; the D call may be TRBD1 or TRBD2 (5 bases each). CDR1 is LNHDA and CDR2 is SQIVND in the germline V gene (reference sequence). This CDR3 region has 15 residues. Trimming stripped 5 bases from V and 0 bases from J, with 13 bases between. The DNA for the CDR3 is TGTGCCAGTAGTGCCCCGGGACGGGACCAAGAGACCCAGTACTTC. Protein sequence: CASSAPGRDQETQYF.